This entry features one T cell receptor beta chain sequence. Its antigen is not known. Use of 60 Vbeta and 13 Jbeta primers characterized the PCR. Generated by immunoSEQ multiplex PCR, the TCRdb table keeps only in-frame clones and is missing some. Of around 190,000 clones in the sample, approximately 86% were seen once. The data belong to a study of cytomegalovirus exposure and HLA in healthy donors. On the study more broadly: Across 350 to 500 genotyped donors, about 81% landed in the Caucasian-associated ancestry cluster.

General study points: A missense variant in DCLRE1C was later tied to TCR beta V- and J-gene trimming. Later analysis identified several of the most significant clusters that appeared linked to common viral pathogens. Investigators reported under 200 TCR beta chains as tied to cytomegalovirus.

Germline CDR1 MGHRA, CDR2 YSYEKL. The CDR3 has 14 residues. With 4 bases removed from V and 0 bases from J, the gap between germline ends came to 9 bases. The sequence was obtained from a woman aged 18 to 35 in good health and CMV-seronegative. Sequencing input: PBMCs. The chain carries TRBV4-1 and TRBJ2-5; D unresolved. The CDR3 protein is CASSPRWYQETQYF. In DNA form, the CDR3 reads TGCGCCAGCAGCCCTCGGTGGTACCAAGAGACCCAGTACTTC.